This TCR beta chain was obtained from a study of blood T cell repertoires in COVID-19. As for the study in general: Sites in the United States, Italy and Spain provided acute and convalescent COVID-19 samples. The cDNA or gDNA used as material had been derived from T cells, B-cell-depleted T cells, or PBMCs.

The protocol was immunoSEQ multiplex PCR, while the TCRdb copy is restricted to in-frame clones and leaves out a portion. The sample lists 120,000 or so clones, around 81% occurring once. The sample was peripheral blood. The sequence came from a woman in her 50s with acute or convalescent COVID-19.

The CDR3 coding sequence is TGTGCCACCGGTGGGACAGGGTTTTGGGAGCAGTTCTTC. Translated: CATGGTGFWEQFF. This chain links TRBV12-3 or TRBV12-4 with TRBJ2-1, with 9 bases fitting TRBD1. Germline trimming cut 10 bases from V and 10 bases from J; bases unmatched to any gene: 11. CDR3 size: 13 residues.